This section outlines one T cell receptor beta chain sequence together with its context. Its antigen remains unidentified. Trimming stripped 3 bases from V and 2 bases from J, with 7 bases between. CDR1 and CDR2 from the germline V gene are SQVTM and ANQGSEA. The CDR3 runs 13 residues. This sample is part of a study of memory CD4+ T cells and cytomegalovirus serostatus. The overall study: This sample comes from healthy Belgian adults, about nine CMV seropositive, 24 seronegative.

Study outcomes and limitations: Each of around 69 CMV-associated TCRbeta sequences occurred in one to five individuals.

The sort gate was single viable CD3+CD4+CD8-CD45RO+ cells for memory CD4+ T cells. Positive selection with CD4 microbeads enriched total CD4+ T cells. Original processing methods: After removing out-of-frame reads, over 2 million distinct TCRbeta sequences remained. Profiled with immunoSEQ multiplex PCR; TCRdb holds only in-frame clones, not every one. V and J calls and clone size follow that table, whereas D and trimming were derived from the DNA. The sample yields 50,000 to 65,000 clones, about 74% seen once. The chain links TRBV29-1 to TRBJ2-2; tentative D call: TRBD1 (5 bases). Sequencing input: memory CD4+ T cells from blood. The source of this sequence is an adult in good health and CMV-seronegative. The CDR3 reads CSVDRANTGELFF. For the CDR3, the DNA is TGCAGCGTTGACAGGGCAAACACCGGGGAGCTGTTTTTT.